This is a list of T cell receptor beta chains from one sample in a study of memory CD4+ T cells and cytomegalovirus serostatus. Assay: immunoSEQ multiplex PCR; the TCRdb copy retains only in-frame clones and omits some. Seen here are around 38,000 clones, less than 80% observed once, and the top ten hold roughly 6.5%. Input material: memory CD4+ T cells from blood. Receptors were obtained from an adult in good health and CMV-seronegative. Both conserved end residues are part of each CDR3. Not all rows give a size; the values are once, few, many and, for expanded clones, a class.

TRBJ1-4,TRBV7-2,-,CASSLARGAEKLFF
TRBJ1-1,TRBV5-1,-,CASSLGGGTMNTEAFF
TRBJ2-3,TRBV7-9,-,CASSARSGSGADTQYF
TRBJ2-5,TRBV9,-,CASSQQPTGTRQETQYF
TRBJ2-3,TRBV5-1,-,CASSPGGTGGADTQYF
TRBJ2-2,TRBV19,once,CASTDRAGEAGELFF
TRBJ1-2,TRBV27,-,CASSLGGASYGYTF
TRBJ2-4,TRBV7-3,few,CASSNGRGGNNIQYF
TRBJ1-4,TRBV7-6,-,CASSPLVPSSTNEKLFF
TRBJ2-2,TRBV9,-,CASSPQPGGTGELFF
TRBJ1-1,TRBV5-1,-,CASSSEGTEAFF
TRBJ1-2,TRBV28,-,CASSLHDRVRGYTF
TRBJ2-5,TRBV6-6,few,CASSPQETQYF
TRBJ2-7,TRBV2,-,CASRPHQGVEKAYEQYF